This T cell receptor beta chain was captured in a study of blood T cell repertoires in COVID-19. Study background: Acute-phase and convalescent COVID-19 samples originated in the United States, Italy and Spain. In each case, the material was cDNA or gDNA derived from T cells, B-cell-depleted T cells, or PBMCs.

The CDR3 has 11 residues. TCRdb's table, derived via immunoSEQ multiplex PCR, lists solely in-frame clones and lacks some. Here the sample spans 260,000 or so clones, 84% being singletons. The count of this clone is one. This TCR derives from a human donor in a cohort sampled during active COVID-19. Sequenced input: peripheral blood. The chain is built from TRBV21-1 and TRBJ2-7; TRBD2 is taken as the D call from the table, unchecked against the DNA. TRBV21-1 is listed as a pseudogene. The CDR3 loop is CASSREYEQYF. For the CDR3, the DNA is TGTGCCAGCAGCAGGGAGTACGAGCAGTACTTC.